This T cell receptor beta chain is drawn from a study of response to subunit inactivated influenza vaccine. Study-level findings and limits: That few new T cells are recruited by each seasonal influenza vaccination was the authors' suggestion.

TCRdb fed the RT-PCR reads into MiXCR, producing one record per CDR3 protein. The sample carries about half a million distinct CDR3 sequences, 11% recorded once. This clonotype has a handful of counts. Its antigen is not identified. The CDR3 totals 15 residues. V lost 0 bases and J 1 base, leaving 10 bases between the germline ends. Germline V gene lookup returns CDR1 SGHRS and CDR2 YFSETQ. The clonotype was recovered from a man aged 50 or older who received an inactivated influenza vaccine. Sample: PBMCs from blood, taken around seven weeks after vaccination. The V gene is TRBV5-1, the J gene TRBJ2-5; possibly TRBD1 for D (5 bases). The CDR3 protein is CASSLDGRAQETQYF. CDR3 DNA sequence: TGCGCCAGCAGCTTGGATGGCAGGGCCCAAGAGACCCAGTACTTC.